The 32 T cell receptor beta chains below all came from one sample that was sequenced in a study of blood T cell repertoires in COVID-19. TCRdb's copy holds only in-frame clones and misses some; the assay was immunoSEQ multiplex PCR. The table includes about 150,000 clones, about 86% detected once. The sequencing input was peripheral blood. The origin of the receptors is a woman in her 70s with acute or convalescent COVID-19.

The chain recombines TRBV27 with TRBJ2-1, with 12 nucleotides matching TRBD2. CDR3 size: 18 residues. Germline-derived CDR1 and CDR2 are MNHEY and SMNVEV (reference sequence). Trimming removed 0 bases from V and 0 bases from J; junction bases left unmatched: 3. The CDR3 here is CASSLSTSGRNSYNEQFF. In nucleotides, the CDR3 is TGTGCCAGCAGTTTATCCACTAGCGGGAGGAACTCCTACAATGAGCAGTTCTTC.

CDR3 nucleotide sequence: TGCGCCAGCAGCTTCACAGGGGGTGAAGAGACCCAGTACTTC. The encoded protein is CASSFTGGEETQYF. The J gene is TRBJ2-5, the V gene TRBV5-1; 8 bases match TRBD1. Germline CDR1 reads SGHRS; CDR2 reads YFSETQ. With V trimmed by 2 bases and J by 3 bases, 3 bases remained unmatched. CDR3 length: 14 amino acids. Looking up the rest from reference TRBV5-1 and TRBJ2-5 gives the full variable domain: KAGVTQTPRYLIKTRGQQVTLSCSPISGHRSVSWYQQTPGQGLQFLFEYFSETQRNKGNFPGRFSGRQFSNSRSEMNVSTLELGDSALYLCASSFTGGEETQYFGPGTRLLVL.

In DNA form, the CDR3 reads TGTGCCAGCAGCCCTTGGACAGGCGGTATGAACACTGAAGCTTTCTTT. This gives the protein CASSPWTGGMNTEAFF. The chain employs TRBV9 and TRBJ1-1, with 7 bases fitting TRBD1. Germline lookup yields CDR1 SGDLS and CDR2 YYNGEE. Germline trimming cut 4 bases from V and 0 bases from J; bases unmatched to any gene: 9. The CDR3 loop spans 16 amino acids. Complete variable domain (other parts from reference TRBV9 and TRBJ1-1): DSGVTQTPKHLITATGQRVTLRCSPRSGDLSVYWYQQSLDQGLQFLIQYYNGEERAKGNILERFSAQQFPDLHSELNLSSLELGDSALYFCASSPWTGGMNTEAFFGQGTRLTVV.

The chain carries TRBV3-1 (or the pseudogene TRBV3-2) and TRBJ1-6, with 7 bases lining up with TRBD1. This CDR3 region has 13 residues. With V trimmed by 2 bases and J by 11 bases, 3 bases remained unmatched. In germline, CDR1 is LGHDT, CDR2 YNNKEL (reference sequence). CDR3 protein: CASSQRDSAPLHF. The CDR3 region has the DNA TGTGCCAGCAGCCAAAGGGACAGCGCACCCCTCCACTTT.

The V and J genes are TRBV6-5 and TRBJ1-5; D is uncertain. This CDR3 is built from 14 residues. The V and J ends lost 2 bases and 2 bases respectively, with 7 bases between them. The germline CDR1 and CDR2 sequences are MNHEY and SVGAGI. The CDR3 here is CASSYKGGNQPQHF. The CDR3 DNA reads TGTGCCAGCAGTTACAAAGGAGGCAATCAGCCCCAGCATTTT.

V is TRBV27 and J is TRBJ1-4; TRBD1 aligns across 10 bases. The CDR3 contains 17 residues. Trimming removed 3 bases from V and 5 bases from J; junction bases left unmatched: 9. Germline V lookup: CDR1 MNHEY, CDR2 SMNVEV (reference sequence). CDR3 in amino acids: CASSLGGTGEWNEKLFF. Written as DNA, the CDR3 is TGTGCCAGCAGTTTGGGCGGGACAGGGGAGTGGAATGAAAAACTGTTTTTT.

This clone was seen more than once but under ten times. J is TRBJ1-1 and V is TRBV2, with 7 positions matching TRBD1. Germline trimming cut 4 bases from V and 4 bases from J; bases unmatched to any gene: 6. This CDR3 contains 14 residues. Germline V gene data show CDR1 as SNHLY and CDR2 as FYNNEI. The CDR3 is CASSGVGGFTEAFF. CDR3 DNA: TGTGCCAGCAGTGGGGTAGGGGGCTTCACTGAAGCTTTCTTT. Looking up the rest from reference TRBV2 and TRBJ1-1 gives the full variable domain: EPEVTQTPSHQVTQMGQEVILRCVPISNHLYFYWYRQILGQKVEFLVSFYNNEISEKSEIFDDQFSVERPDGSNFTLKIRSTKLEDSAMYFCASSGVGGFTEAFFGQGTRLTVV.

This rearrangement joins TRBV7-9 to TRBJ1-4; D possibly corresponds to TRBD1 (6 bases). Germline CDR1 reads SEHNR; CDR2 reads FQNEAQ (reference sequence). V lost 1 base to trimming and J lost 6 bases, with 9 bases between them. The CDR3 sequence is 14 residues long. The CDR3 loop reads CASSLGTGHEKLFF. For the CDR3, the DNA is TGTGCCAGCAGCTTAGGAACAGGGCATGAAAAACTGTTTTTT. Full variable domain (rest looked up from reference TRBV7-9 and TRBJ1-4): DTGVSQNPRHKITKRGQNVTFRCDPISEHNRLYWYRQTLGQGPEFLTYFQNEAQLEKSRLLSDRFSAERPKGSFSTLEIQRTEQGDSAMYLCASSLGTGHEKLFFGSGTQLSVL.

CDR3 in amino acids: CASSLASGQGPQETQYF. The CDR3 nucleotides read TGTGCCAGCAGCTTAGCCTCAGGACAGGGTCCCCAAGAGACCCAGTACTTC. The V and J genes are TRBV11-3 and TRBJ2-5; TRBD1 matches at 8 bases. The CDR3 consists of 17 residues. CDR1 and CDR2 from the germline V gene are SGHNT and YENEEA. The J segment lost 1 base and the V segment lost 1 base, leaving 8 bases of the junction unmatched.

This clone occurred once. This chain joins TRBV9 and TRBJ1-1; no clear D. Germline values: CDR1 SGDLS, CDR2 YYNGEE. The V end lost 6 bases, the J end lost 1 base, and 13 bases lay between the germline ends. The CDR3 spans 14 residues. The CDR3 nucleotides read TGTGCCAGCACCCGTTCCCCAGAGAACACTGAAGCTTTCTTT. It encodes CASTRSPENTEAFF.

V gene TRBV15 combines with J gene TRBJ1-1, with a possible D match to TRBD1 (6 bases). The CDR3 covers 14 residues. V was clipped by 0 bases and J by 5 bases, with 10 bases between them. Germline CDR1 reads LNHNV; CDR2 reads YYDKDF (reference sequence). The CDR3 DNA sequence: TGTGCCACCAGCAGAGATCGGGGGGCAACTGAAGCTTTCTTT. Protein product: CATSRDRGATEAFF.

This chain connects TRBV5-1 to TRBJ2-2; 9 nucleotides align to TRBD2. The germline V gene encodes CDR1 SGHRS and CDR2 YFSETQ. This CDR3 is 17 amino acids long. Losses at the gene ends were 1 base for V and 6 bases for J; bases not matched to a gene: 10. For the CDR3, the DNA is TGCGCCAGCAGCTTGAGGCTACGCGGGGGGGGCCCCGGGGAGCTGTTTTTT. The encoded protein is CASSLRLRGGGPGELFF.

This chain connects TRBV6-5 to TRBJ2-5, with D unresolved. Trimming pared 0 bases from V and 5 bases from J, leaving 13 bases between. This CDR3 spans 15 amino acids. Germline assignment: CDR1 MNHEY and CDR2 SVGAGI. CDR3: CASSYSEVGSETQYF. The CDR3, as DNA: TGTGCCAGCAGTTACTCAGAGGTTGGGTCGGAGACCCAGTACTTC.

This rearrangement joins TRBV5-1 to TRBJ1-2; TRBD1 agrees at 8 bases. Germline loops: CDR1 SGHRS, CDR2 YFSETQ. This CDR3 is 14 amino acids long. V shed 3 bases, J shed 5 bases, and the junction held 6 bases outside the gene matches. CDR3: CASSSGQGSYGYTF. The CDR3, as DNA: TGCGCCAGCAGCTCCGGACAGGGATCGTATGGCTACACCTTC.

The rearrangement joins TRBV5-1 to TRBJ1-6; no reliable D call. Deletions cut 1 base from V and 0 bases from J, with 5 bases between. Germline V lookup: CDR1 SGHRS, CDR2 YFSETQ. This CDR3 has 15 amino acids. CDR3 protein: CASSLMSSYNSPLHF. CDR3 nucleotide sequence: TGCGCCAGCAGCTTGATGAGCTCCTATAATTCACCCCTCCACTTT.

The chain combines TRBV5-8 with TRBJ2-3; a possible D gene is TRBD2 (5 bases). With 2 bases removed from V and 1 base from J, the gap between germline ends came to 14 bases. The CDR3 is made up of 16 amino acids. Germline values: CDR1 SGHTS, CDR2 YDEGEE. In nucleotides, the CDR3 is TGTGCCAGCAGCTTCAGAGGGAGTGGGGGCACAGATACGCAGTATTTT. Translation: CASSFRGSGGTDTQYF.

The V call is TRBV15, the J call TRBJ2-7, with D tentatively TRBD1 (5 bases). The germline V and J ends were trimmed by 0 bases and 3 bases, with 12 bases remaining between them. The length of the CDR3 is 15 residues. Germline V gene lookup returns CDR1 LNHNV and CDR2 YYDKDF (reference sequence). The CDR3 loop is CATSRDIGRVYEQYF. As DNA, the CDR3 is TGTGCCACCAGCAGAGATATCGGCAGGGTCTACGAGCAGTACTTC.

CDR3 bases: TGTGCCAGCAGCTTAGCGCTTTTGGGGGGACCTAGCACAGATACGCAGTATTTT. As protein: CASSLALLGGPSTDTQYF. The rearrangement joins TRBV7-2 to TRBJ2-3; D perhaps matches TRBD2 (6 bases). There are 18 residues in the CDR3. Germline V lookup: CDR1 SGHTA, CDR2 FQGNSA. Trimming pared 0 bases from V and 0 bases from J, leaving 16 bases between. The complete variable domain, with remaining parts taken from reference TRBV7-2 and TRBJ2-3, reads GAGVSQSPSNKVTEKGKDVELRCDPISGHTALYWYRQSLGQGLEFLIYFQGNSAPDKSGLPSDRFSAERTGGSVSTLTIQRTQQEDSAVYLCASSLALLGGPSTDTQYFGPGTRLTVL.

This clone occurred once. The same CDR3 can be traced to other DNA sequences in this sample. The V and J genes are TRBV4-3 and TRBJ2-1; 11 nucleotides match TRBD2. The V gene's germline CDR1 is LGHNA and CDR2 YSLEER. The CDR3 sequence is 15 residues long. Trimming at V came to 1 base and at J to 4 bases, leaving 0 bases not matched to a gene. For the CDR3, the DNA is TGCGCCAGCAGCCAAGTAGCGGGAGGGTACAATGAGCAGTTCTTC. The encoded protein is CASSQVAGGYNEQFF.

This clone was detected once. The CDR3 nucleotides read TGCGCCAGCAGCCAAGCCGTGACAGGAAGCGCTTTCTTT. Translating it yields CASSQAVTGSAFF. The chain combines TRBV4-1 with TRBJ1-1; tentative D call: TRBD1 (6 bases). The V end was cut by 1 base, the J end by 11 bases, with 14 bases between. CDR3 length: 13 residues. Germline V gene lookup returns CDR1 MGHRA and CDR2 YSYEKL.

The CDR3 loop reads CASSLTGQMYGYTF. The CDR3 region has the DNA TGTGCCAGCAGCTTAACGGGACAAATGTATGGCTACACCTTC. The chain carries TRBV27 and TRBJ1-2, with D possibly matching TRBD1 (6 bases). CDR3 length equals 14 residues. V dropped 6 bases and J dropped 5 bases, with 16 bases sitting between them. Germline CDR1 MNHEY, CDR2 SMNVEV (reference sequence).

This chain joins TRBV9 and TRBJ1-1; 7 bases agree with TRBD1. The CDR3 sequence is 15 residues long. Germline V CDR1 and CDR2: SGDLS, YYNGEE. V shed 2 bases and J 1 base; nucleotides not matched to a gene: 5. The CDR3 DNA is TGTGCCAGCAGCGTCAGACAGGGAAGGAACACTGAAGCTTTCTTT. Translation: CASSVRQGRNTEAFF.

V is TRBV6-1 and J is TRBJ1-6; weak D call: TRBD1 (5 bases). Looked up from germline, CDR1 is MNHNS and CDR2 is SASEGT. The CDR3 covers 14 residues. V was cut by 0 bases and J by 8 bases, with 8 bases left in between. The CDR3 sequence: CASSEAGRDSPLHF. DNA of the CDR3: TGTGCCAGCAGTGAAGCAGGCAGGGATTCACCCCTCCACTTT.

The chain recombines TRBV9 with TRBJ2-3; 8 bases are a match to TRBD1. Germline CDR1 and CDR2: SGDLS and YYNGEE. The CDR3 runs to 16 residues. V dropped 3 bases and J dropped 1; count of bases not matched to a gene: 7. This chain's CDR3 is CASSGTRTGRTDTQYF. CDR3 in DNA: TGTGCCAGCAGCGGGACACGGACAGGGCGCACAGATACGCAGTATTTT.

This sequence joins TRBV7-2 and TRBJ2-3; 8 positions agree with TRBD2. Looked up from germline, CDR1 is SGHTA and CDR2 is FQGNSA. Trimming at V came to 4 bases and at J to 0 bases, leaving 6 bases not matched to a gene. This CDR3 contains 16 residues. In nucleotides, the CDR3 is TGTGCCAGCAGCTCTCTAGCGGGCGCTAGCACAGATACGCAGTATTTT. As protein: CASSSLAGASTDTQYF. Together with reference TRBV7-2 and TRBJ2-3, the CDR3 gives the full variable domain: GAGVSQSPSNKVTEKGKDVELRCDPISGHTALYWYRQSLGQGLEFLIYFQGNSAPDKSGLPSDRFSAERTGGSVSTLTIQRTQQEDSAVYLCASSSLAGASTDTQYFGPGTRLTVL.

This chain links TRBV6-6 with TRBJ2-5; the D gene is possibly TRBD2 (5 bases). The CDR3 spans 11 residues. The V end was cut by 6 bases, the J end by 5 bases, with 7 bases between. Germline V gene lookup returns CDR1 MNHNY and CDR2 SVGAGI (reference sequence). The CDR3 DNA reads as TGTGCCAGCAGGGACTGGGAGACCCAGTACTTC. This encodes CASRDWETQYF.

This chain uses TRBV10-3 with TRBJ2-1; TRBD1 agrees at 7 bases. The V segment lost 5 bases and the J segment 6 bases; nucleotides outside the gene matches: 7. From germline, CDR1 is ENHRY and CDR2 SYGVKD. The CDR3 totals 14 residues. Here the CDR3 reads CAISSLDRANEQFF. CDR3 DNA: TGTGCCATCAGTTCCTTAGACAGGGCCAATGAGCAGTTCTTC.

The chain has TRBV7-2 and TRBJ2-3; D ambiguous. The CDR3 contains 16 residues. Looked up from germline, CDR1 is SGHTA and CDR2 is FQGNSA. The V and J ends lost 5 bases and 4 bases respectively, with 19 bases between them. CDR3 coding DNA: TGTGCCAGCAGCGAAATCCAGCGAACGATGGCAGATACGCAGTATTTT. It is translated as CASSEIQRTMADTQYF.

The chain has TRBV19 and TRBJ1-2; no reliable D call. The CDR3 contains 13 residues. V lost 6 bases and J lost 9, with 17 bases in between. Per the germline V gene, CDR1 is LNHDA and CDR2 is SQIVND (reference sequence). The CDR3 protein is CASSPDPGWSYTF. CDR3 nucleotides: TGTGCCAGTAGCCCCGACCCAGGCTGGAGCTACACCTTC.

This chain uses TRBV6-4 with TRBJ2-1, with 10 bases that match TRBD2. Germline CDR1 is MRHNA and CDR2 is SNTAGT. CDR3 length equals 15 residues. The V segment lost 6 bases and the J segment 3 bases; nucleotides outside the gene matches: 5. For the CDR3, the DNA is TGTGCCAGCAGCAGAACTAGCGGGGACTACAATGAGCAGTTCTTC. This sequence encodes CASSRTSGDYNEQFF.

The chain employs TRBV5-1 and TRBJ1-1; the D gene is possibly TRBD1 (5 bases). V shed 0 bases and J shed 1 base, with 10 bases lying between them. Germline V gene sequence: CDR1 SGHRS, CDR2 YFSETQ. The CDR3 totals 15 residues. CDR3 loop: CASSLEGLRNTEAFF. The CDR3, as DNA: TGCGCCAGCAGCTTGGAGGGACTCCGGAACACTGAAGCTTTCTTT. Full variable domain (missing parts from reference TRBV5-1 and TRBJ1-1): KAGVTQTPRYLIKTRGQQVTLSCSPISGHRSVSWYQQTPGQGLQFLFEYFSETQRNKGNFPGRFSGRQFSNSRSEMNVSTLELGDSALYLCASSLEGLRNTEAFFGQGTRLTVV.

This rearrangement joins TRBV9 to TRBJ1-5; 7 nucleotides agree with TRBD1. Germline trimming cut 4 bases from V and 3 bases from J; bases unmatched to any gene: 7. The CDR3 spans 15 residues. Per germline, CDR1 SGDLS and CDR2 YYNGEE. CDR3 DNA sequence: TGTGCCAGCAGCCCCGGGACAGAATACAATCAGCCCCAGCATTTT. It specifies CASSPGTEYNQPQHF. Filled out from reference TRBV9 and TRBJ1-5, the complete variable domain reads DSGVTQTPKHLITATGQRVTLRCSPRSGDLSVYWYQQSLDQGLQFLIQYYNGEERAKGNILERFSAQQFPDLHSELNLSSLELGDSALYFCASSPGTEYNQPQHFGDGTRLSIL.